This T cell receptor (beta chain) is from a study of blood T cell repertoires in COVID-19. Study details: Donors in the United States, Italy and Spain gave samples during acute or convalescent COVID-19. Nucleic acid was either cDNA or gDNA, and it came from T cells, B-cell-depleted T cells, or PBMCs.

This clone was detected only a few times. Original data processing: For nucleated cells, counts were estimated from reference gene primer amplification. Produced via immunoSEQ multiplex PCR; TCRdb's table is partial and in-frame only. From that table come the V and J calls and clone size; the DNA was used to work out D and trimming. The sample includes about 220,000 clones, about 85% of them seen just once. V lost 5 bases to trimming and J lost 1 base; unmatched junction nucleotides: 7. Germline-derived CDR1 and CDR2 are SGHVS and FQNEAQ. This CDR3 has 16 residues. The V call is TRBV7-8, the J call TRBJ2-2, with 7 bases matching TRBD2. The sequenced sample was peripheral blood. The TCR originated in a man aged 30-40 years with active or convalescent COVID-19. Here the CDR3 DNA reads TGTGCCAGCAGCGCCTACCAGCGGGGGAACACCGGGGAGCTGTTTTTT. Translated, it gives CASSAYQRGNTGELFF.